This T cell receptor beta chain is from a study of blood T cell repertoires in COVID-19 (dated by TCRdb to about 2020). For the wider study: Collaborator samples came from the United States, Italy and Spain and covered acute and convalescent phases of COVID-19. The material from the prospective study consisted of cDNA or gDNA derived from T cells, B-cell-depleted T cells, or PBMCs. Subjects who had been exposed to COVID-19, were actively infected with it, or had recovered from it provided the deeply sampled blood TCRbeta repertoires that made up the dataset. The repertoires were released in a freely available public database meant as a resource for research on the immune response to SARS-CoV-2. The samples were drawn from the first 160 participants of the ongoing ImmuneRACE study and from 1,254 subjects provided by 6 global collaborators. Sample metadata almost always included a de-identified subject ID, COVID-19 status, age in years and sex. Where available, HLA class I and class II types were obtained from metadata supplied by the sample provider rather than from assay-based typing.

To note about this clone: Its antigen target is currently unknown. Within one base of it there is no much larger clone, and no base qualities were kept.

Overall results and qualifications from the work: How much clinical and demographic metadata was included differed by source and by participant, and the metadata was provided uncurated.

The immunoSEQ Assay, a bias-controlled multiplex PCR, was used to amplify TCRbeta CDR3 regions from genomic DNA. The original pipeline was this. Within the assay, amplification of reference gene primers was used to estimate how many nucleated cells each sample contained. To quantify the absolute abundance of each unique TCRbeta CDR3 rearrangement, sequence reads were collapsed and filtered. For each sample, productive Simpson clonality was calculated by taking the square root of Simpson's diversity index across productive rearrangements. The clones in this table, taken by TCRdb from immuneACCESS, are in-frame only. Not every clone is retained; where verified, under half of the shortfall comes from an unresolved V gene, and the cause of the rest is unknown. The DNA was the basis for D and trimming; V, J and clone size are from that table. This sample has more than 300,000 clones in its table, and just over 85% of those were observed once. 3.5% to 4.5% of the sample rests with the top ten.

In the prospective study, participants were about 18 to 95 years old, resided in 20 to 30 geographic areas of the United States, and were enrolled through a virtual design. To assign participants to cohorts, the prospective study relied on clinical history that participants themselves reported in a screening survey and a study questionnaire. For ImmuneRACE Cohort 3, a participant was defined as recovered based on two consecutive negative NP/OP PCR tests, clearance by a healthcare professional, or resolution of symptoms. Mobile phlebotomists in the prospective study collected whole blood, serum and a nasopharyngeal or oropharyngeal swab from every participant. Additional blood draws and questionnaires over an approximately two-month period could optionally be provided by prospective study participants. Before DNA extraction, blood samples from the prospective study were shipped at room temperature or frozen.

CDR1 and CDR2 were assigned from the germline V gene as MNHEY and SVGAGI. The CDR3 measures 15 amino acids from cysteine to phenylalanine. Kept here is only the CDR3 DNA, which spans 45 bases and is read in frame from base 1. At the junction V is shortened by 6 bases and J by 5 bases; bases outside the gene matches: 10. The V and J genes are TRBV6-5 and TRBJ2-5; TRBD2 lines up with 9 middle nucleotides. This receptor was taken from a young man who had recovered from COVID-19. Sequencing input: PBMCs or T cells enriched from blood (not recorded which). The CDR3 reads as follows: CASRLSGSPRETQYF. The DNA is as follows: TGTGCCAGCAGACTTAGCGGGAGCCCTCGGGAGACCCAGTACTTC.